The rows below give T cell receptor beta chains drawn from one sample of a study of CD8+ T cells in alopecia areata. Some clones are missing from TCRdb's copy, which holds only in-frame ones; the method was immunoSEQ multiplex PCR. This sample yields more than 95,000 clones, of which 41% are seen a single time; approximately 1.5% belongs to the top ten. Sequenced input: CD4+ T cells sorted from blood. These receptors originate from a human donor with alopecia areata. The CDR3 runs from the conserved cysteine through the conserved F or W. Each record gives: V gene, clone size, D gene, J gene, CDR3 protein, CDR3 DNA. The D gene is left open where the match is weak. Size values are once, few and many counts, or a class for expanded clones, and some rows have none.

TRBV7-9	-	-	TRBJ2-1	CASSLVTVGNEQFF	TGTGCCAGCAGCTTAGTTACGGTAGGCAATGAGCAGTTCTTC
TRBV27	-	TRBD1	TRBJ1-5	CASKVGPDRGDQPQHF	TGTGCCAGCAAGGTCGGACCGGACAGGGGTGATCAGCCCCAGCATTTT
TRBV4-3	few	-	TRBJ2-3	CASSQGVSRGDTQYF	TGCGCCAGCAGCCAAGGCGTGAGCCGGGGAGATACGCAGTATTTT
TRBV29-1	-	TRBD1	TRBJ1-2	CSARDRGDGYTF	TGCAGCGCCCGGGACAGGGGGGATGGCTACACCTTC
TRBV6-5	-	-	TRBJ2-7	CASSSLYYEQYF	TGTGCCAGTTCATCATTATACTACGAGCAGTACTTC
TRBV28	few	TRBD2	TRBJ2-3	CASSSRTSPDTQYF	TGTGCCAGCAGTTCCCGGACTAGCCCAGATACGCAGTATTTT
TRBV19	-	-	TRBJ1-6	CASTQGRGYNSPLHF	TGTGCCAGTACGCAGGGCCGAGGGTATAATTCACCCCTCCACTTT
TRBV15	few	-	TRBJ2-7	CATSRGSQEQYF	TGTGCCACCAGCAGAGGTAGTCAAGAGCAGTACTTC
TRBV30	-	-	TRBJ2-3	CAWRTGLVNTQYF	TGTGCCTGGAGGACGGGATTAGTTAATACGCAGTATTTT
TRBV5-6	-	-	TRBJ1-2	CASSLTGLYGYTF	TGTGCCAGCAGCTTGACAGGGCTCTATGGCTACACCTTC
TRBV6-6	-	-	TRBJ2-1	CASSYENNEQFF	TGTGCCAGCAGTTACGAGAACAATGAGCAGTTCTTC
TRBV6-5	few	TRBD2	TRBJ2-1	CASSALAGARNEQFF	TGTGCCAGCAGTGCACTAGCGGGAGCGAGGAATGAGCAGTTCTTC
TRBV28	few	TRBD2	TRBJ2-6	CASSRLAGYSGANVLTF	TGTGCCAGCAGTAGACTAGCGGGATACTCTGGGGCCAACGTCCTGACTTTC
TRBV7-2	-	TRBD2	TRBJ2-2	CASSWVGLADLPNTGELFF	TGTGCCAGCAGCTGGGTAGGCCTAGCGGACCTTCCGAACACCGGGGAGCTGTTTTTT
TRBV11-2	-	-	TRBJ2-3	CASSSYKYTQYF	TGTGCCAGCAGCTCTTACAAGTATACGCAGTATTTT
TRBV28	-	TRBD1	TRBJ2-7	CASSPAGQGSYEQYF	TGTGCCAGCAGCCCAGCGGGACAGGGGTCGTACGAGCAGTACTTC
TRBV7-2	-	TRBD2	TRBJ2-5	CASSAELVGGGETQYF	TGTGCCAGCAGCGCAGAACTAGTCGGCGGGGGAGAGACCCAGTACTTC
TRBV23-1	few	-	TRBJ2-1	CASLYGGGRSSYNEQFF	TGCGCCAGCCTATACGGAGGGGGCAGGAGCTCCTACAATGAGCAGTTCTTC
TRBV5-1	-	-	TRBJ2-5	CASSLAVGQETQYF	TGCGCCAGCAGCTTGGCGGTGGGCCAAGAGACCCAGTACTTC
TRBV29-1	-	-	TRBJ2-5	CSVERTVYQETQYF	TGCAGCGTTGAGAGGACAGTGTACCAAGAGACCCAGTACTTC
TRBV30	-	-	TRBJ1-1	CAWSVIVKGEAFF	TGTGCCTGGAGTGTAATCGTCAAGGGTGAAGCTTTCTTT
TRBV30	-	-	TRBJ1-2	CALRRASYGYTF	TGTGCCTTGCGACGGGCCAGCTATGGCTACACCTTC
TRBV27	-	-	TRBJ2-2	CASMDRSTGELFF	TGTGCCAGCATGGATCGGAGCACCGGGGAGCTGTTTTTT
TRBV11-1	-	TRBD1	TRBJ2-3	CASSFSGQATDTQYF	TGTGCCAGCAGCTTCTCGGGACAGGCCACAGATACGCAGTATTTT
TRBV4-1	-	TRBD1	TRBJ2-1	CASSQGGQGRIYNEQFF	TGCGCCAGCAGCCAAGGCGGACAGGGGAGAATATACAATGAGCAGTTCTTC
TRBV18	few	TRBD1	TRBJ2-1	CASSPRGQDYNEQFF	TGTGCCAGCTCACCACGGGGACAGGATTACAATGAGCAGTTCTTC
TRBV15	few	-	TRBJ2-7	CATSRDGREQYF	TGTGCCACCAGCAGAGATGGGCGCGAGCAGTACTTC
TRBV5-1	-	-	TRBJ1-1	CASSLNPGSEAFF	TGCGCCAGCAGCTTGAATCCCGGGTCTGAAGCTTTCTTT
TRBV5-4	once	-	TRBJ2-6	CASSFRVESGANVLTF	TGTGCCAGCAGCTTTCGAGTGGAGTCTGGGGCCAACGTCCTGACTTTC
TRBV20-1	-	-	TRBJ2-5	CSARNRARYF	TGCAGTGCTAGAAACCGTGCGCGGTACTTC
TRBV15	-	-	TRBJ1-2	CATSRDRSGALDGYTF	TGTGCCACCAGCAGAGATAGGTCAGGGGCCCTCGATGGCTACACCTTC
TRBV28	few	TRBD1	TRBJ1-2	CATKPGQRDGYTF	TGTGCCACTAAACCGGGACAGCGAGATGGCTACACCTTC
TRBV7-2	few	-	TRBJ2-3	CASSLGGGGADTQYF	TGTGCCAGCAGCTTAGGAGGAGGGGGGGCAGATACGCAGTATTTT
TRBV7-2	-	-	TRBJ2-2	CASRSPRRIGELFF	TGTGCCAGCAGGTCCCCGAGAAGGATCGGGGAGCTGTTTTTT
TRBV6-6	once	TRBD2	TRBJ2-3	CASSYSQRGFTDTQYF	TGTGCCAGCAGTTACTCGCAGCGGGGGTTCACAGATACGCAGTATTTT
TRBV6-6	-	-	TRBJ2-7	CASSTSRGMSYEQYF	TGTGCCAGCAGTACCAGTCGGGGAATGTCCTACGAGCAGTACTTC
TRBV29-1	-	-	TRBJ2-3	CSVEESSASTDTQYF	TGCAGCGTTGAGGAATCTAGCGCGAGCACAGATACGCAGTATTTT
TRBV11-2	-	-	TRBJ2-3	CASSLVGTGSTDTQYF	TGTGCCAGCAGCTTAGTCGGGACGGGTAGCACAGATACGCAGTATTTT
TRBV4-1	few	TRBD1	TRBJ1-4	CASSQTGTGLEKLFF	TGCGCCAGCAGCCAAACCGGGACAGGGCTTGAAAAACTGTTTTTT
TRBV19	few	-	TRBJ2-3	CASSISLDSTDTQYF	TGTGCCAGTAGTATAAGTTTGGACAGCACAGATACGCAGTATTTT
TRBV30	-	-	TRBJ1-1	CAWSVLTGNTEAFF	TGTGCCTGGAGTGTTCTTACAGGGAACACTGAAGCTTTCTTT
TRBV5-1	-	TRBD1	TRBJ1-2	CASSLVGQGTYGYTF	TGCGCCAGCAGCTTGGTCGGACAGGGTACCTATGGCTACACCTTC
TRBV15	-	TRBD2	TRBJ2-1	CATSRDPTGGMQFF	TGTGCCACCAGCAGAGATCCGACGGGGGGAATGCAGTTCTTC
TRBV9	-	-	TRBJ2-1	CASSVVGTVYNEQFF	TGTGCCAGCAGCGTAGTGGGGACGGTATACAATGAGCAGTTCTTC
TRBV18	-	TRBD1	TRBJ2-5	CASSPNPGQKETQYF	TGTGCCAGCTCACCTAACCCGGGACAGAAAGAGACCCAGTACTTC
TRBV7-9	once	-	TRBJ2-3	CASSTLSGFYTDTQYF	TGTGCCAGCAGCACACTATCGGGGTTTTACACAGATACGCAGTATTTT
TRBV6-5	few	TRBD1	TRBJ2-7	CASSGTGNEQYF	TGTGCCAGCTCCGGGACAGGAAACGAGCAGTACTTC
TRBV5-6	few	-	TRBJ2-5	CASSAAGRSNRETQYF	TGTGCCAGCAGCGCGGCCGGACGGAGTAATAGGGAGACCCAGTACTTC
TRBV7-2	-	-	TRBJ1-6	CASSRNSPLHF	TGTGCCAGCAGCCGGAATTCACCCCTCCACTTT